This T cell receptor beta chain is drawn from a study of technical replicates of blood from several donors (dated by TCRdb to 2016 to 2017). In regard to this clone: It has no known antigen specificity. No quality values exist for individual bases; no much larger clone is one base distant.

For CDR1 and CDR2, the germline V gene lists SGHRS and YFSETQ. Germline trimming amounts to 0 bases on V and 7 bases on J, with 3 as the count of junction bases outside the gene matches. Including the terminal cysteine and phenylalanine, the CDR3 comprises 15 residues. Here the CDR3 DNA is all that survives: 45 bases in frame from base 1. Libraries came from the immunoSEQ multiplex PCR assay. TCRdb carries this immuneACCESS record with in-frame sequences only. Its versions omit some clonotypes, under half of them owing to an unresolved V gene in the studies checked, with the rest unexplained. Counted in this sample were 66,000 or so clones; around 87% of them appeared once. Approximately 4.4% of the sample is in the top ten clones.

The sequence derives from a human donor in good health. Some clones in this sample may be carry-over from other donors' samples. The V gene is TRBV5-1 and the J gene is TRBJ1-4, with 10 central nucleotides matching TRBD1. Sequenced input: PBMCs. The sequenced DNA is TGCGCCAGCAGCTTGGGACAGGGGGCAACTGAAAAACTGTTTTTT. Protein translation: CASSLGQGATEKLFF.